The 30 T cell receptor beta chains below were found in one sample sequenced in a study of cytomegalovirus exposure and HLA in healthy donors. With 60 Vbeta and 13 Jbeta primers, the PCR was carried out. Sequencing used immunoSEQ multiplex PCR; TCRdb keeps in-frame clones, though not all of them. The table shows more than 85,000 clones, with approximately 80% occurring only once. Sequences were obtained from PBMCs. All receptors come from a woman aged 55-70 years in good health and CMV-seropositive.

The chain carries TRBV7-9 and TRBJ2-5; 10 bases map to TRBD1. Gene TRBJ2-7 matches the end of the DNA better, so the J call may be wrong. Germline values: CDR1 SEHNR, CDR2 FQNEAQ (reference sequence). The CDR3 has 17 amino acids. The CDR3: CASSLVKGQGRWDEQYF. The DNA for the CDR3 is TGTGCCAGCAGCTTAGTGAAGGGACAGGGGCGCTGGGACGAGCAGTACTTC.

This clone is a singleton in its sample. This sequence joins TRBV19 and TRBJ1-2; TRBD1 might be the D (6 bases). Germline V gene lookup returns CDR1 LNHDA and CDR2 SQIVND (reference sequence). V dropped 11 bases and J dropped 1 base, with 17 bases sitting between them. The CDR3 runs 14 residues. In DNA, the CDR3 is TGTGCCTCCAAGCGGGACATCGATAACTATGGCTACACCTTC. This sequence encodes CASKRDIDNYGYTF.

The chain combines TRBV2 with TRBJ2-7; D possibly corresponds to TRBD1 (5 bases). The CDR3 totals 15 residues. Germline lookup yields CDR1 SNHLY and CDR2 FYNNEI. Trimming left V 6 bases short and J 3 bases short, with 18 bases between. CDR3 sequence reads: CASRIGRNRLYEQYF. DNA of the CDR3: TGTGCCAGCAGAATAGGGCGGAACAGGCTCTACGAGCAGTACTTC. The whole variable domain, filled in from reference TRBV2 and TRBJ2-7, reads EPEVTQTPSHQVTQMGQEVILRCVPISNHLYFYWYRQILGQKVEFLVSFYNNEISEKSEIFDDQFSVERPDGSNFTLKIRSTKLEDSAMYFCASRIGRNRLYEQYFGPGTRLTVT.

This clone occurred once. The rearrangement joins TRBV25-1 to TRBJ2-3, with D maybe TRBD1 (6 bases). Germline loops: CDR1 MGHDK, CDR2 SYGVNS. CDR3 length: 14 residues. The V end was cut by 8 bases, the J end by 2 bases, with 14 bases between. CDR3 protein: CASVQGCPTDTQYF. In nucleotides, the CDR3 is TGTGCCAGCGTCCAGGGGTGCCCCACAGATACGCAGTATTTT.

The chain couples TRBV29-1 to TRBJ1-1; D unclear. Looked up from germline, CDR1 is SQVTM and CDR2 is ANQGSEA. This CDR3 contains 12 residues. V lost 3 bases and J lost 4, with 9 bases in between. CDR3 coding DNA: TGCAGCGTTGATTCTCCGGGCACTGAAGCTTTCTTT. Translating it yields CSVDSPGTEAFF.

The chain uses TRBV29-1 and TRBJ2-7; 7 bases align to TRBD1. After removal of 2 bases from V and 3 bases from J, the junction contained 1 base not matched to a gene. There are 12 residues in the CDR3. The V gene's germline CDR1 is SQVTM and CDR2 ANQGSEA. DNA of the CDR3: TGCAGCGTTGAACGGGACAGCTACGAGCAGTACTTC. As protein: CSVERDSYEQYF.

This rearrangement joins TRBV5-4 to TRBJ2-7; TRBD2 aligns across 12 bases. Germline lookup yields CDR1 SGHNT and CDR2 YYREEE (reference sequence). This CDR3 has 15 amino acids. Trimming cost V 4 bases and J 3 bases; bases outside gene matches: 5. The CDR3 is CASSPTSGSFYEQYF. Written as DNA, the CDR3 is TGTGCCAGCAGCCCGACTAGCGGGAGTTTCTACGAGCAGTACTTC.

This clone showed up just a few times. This sequence joins TRBV5-6 and TRBJ1-5; tentative D call: TRBD1 (5 bases). CDR3 length: 13 residues. Germline V gives CDR1 SGHDT, CDR2 YYEEEE. Trimming pared 3 bases from V and 5 bases from J, leaving 9 bases between. The CDR3 protein is CASSSGYDQPQHF. CDR3 in DNA: TGTGCCAGCAGCTCAGGGTACGATCAGCCCCAGCATTTT.

The gene calls are TRBV9 and TRBJ2-2; D not resolved. In germline, CDR1 is SGDLS, CDR2 YYNGEE. The CDR3 has 12 residues. V was pared by 6 bases and J by 5 bases, with 8 bases between. CDR3 sequence reads: CASTRRTGELFF. The CDR3 region has the DNA TGTGCCAGCACCCGTCGGACCGGGGAGCTGTTTTTT.

The chain combines TRBV19 with TRBJ1-1, with no clear D. CDR3 length equals 14 residues. The V gene's germline CDR1 is LNHDA and CDR2 SQIVND (reference sequence). V was shortened by 4 bases and J by 1 base, with 10 bases between the two germline ends. The CDR3 loop reads CASSTRQPNTEAFF. The CDR3 DNA reads as TGTGCCAGTAGTACCAGACAACCGAACACTGAAGCTTTCTTT.

The chain employs TRBV19 and TRBJ1-2; 8 positions match TRBD1. The ends lost 1 base at V and 3 bases at J; junction bases unmatched: 7. The germline V gene encodes CDR1 LNHDA and CDR2 SQIVND (reference sequence). The CDR3 totals 16 residues. The CDR3 reads CASSIGSGGADYGYTF. As DNA, the CDR3 is TGTGCCAGTAGTATAGGGTCAGGGGGCGCTGACTATGGCTACACCTTC.

The V and J genes are TRBV6-4 and TRBJ2-1; D is possibly TRBD2 (5 bases). Trimming removed 3 bases from V and 4 bases from J, with 16 bases in between. CDR3 size: 16 residues. The germline CDR1 and CDR2 sequences are MRHNA and SNTAGT. In DNA form, the CDR3 reads TGTGCCAGCAGTGAAGAGCTAGCACCCAGATACAATGAGCAGTTCTTC. This encodes CASSEELAPRYNEQFF.

The J gene is TRBJ1-5, the V gene TRBV19; D is undetermined. V shed 6 bases and J shed 6 bases, with 12 bases lying between them. This CDR3 has 13 amino acids. Per germline, CDR1 LNHDA and CDR2 SQIVND (reference sequence). DNA for the CDR3: TGTGCCAGTAGCCTCCAGAGGAGTCAGCCCCAGCATTTT. Translating gives CASSLQRSQPQHF. Drawing the rest from reference TRBV19 and TRBJ1-5, the complete variable domain is DGGITQSPKYLFRKEGQNVTLSCEQNLNHDAMYWYRQDPGQGLRLIYYSQIVNDFQKGDIAEGYSVSREKKESFPLTVTSAQKNPTAFYLCASSLQRSQPQHFGDGTRLSIL.

Notes on this clone: One end of the junction is discordant with germline, which a read error may explain. The V and J genes are TRBV7-9 and TRBJ2-2, with 9 bases matching TRBD2. This CDR3 region has 15 residues. Germline lookup yields CDR1 SEHNR and CDR2 FQNEAQ (reference sequence). This CDR3 reads CSSYLAGLNTGELFF. CDR3 bases: TGTTCCAGCTATCTAGCGGGATTGAACACCGGGGAGCTGTTTTTT.

This sequence joins TRBV4-2 and TRBJ2-1; 8 nucleotides agree with TRBD2. Per the germline V gene, CDR1 is LGHNA and CDR2 is YNFKEQ. Trimming cost V 0 bases and J 4 bases; bases outside gene matches: 5. There are 16 residues in the CDR3. The DNA for the CDR3 is TGTGCCAGCAGCCAAGATTCGGGAGGGTCTTACAATGAGCAGTTCTTC. It yields the protein CASSQDSGGSYNEQFF.

J is TRBJ1-5 and V is TRBV2; 11 bases line up with TRBD1. The CDR3 extends over 15 amino acids. Germline lookup yields CDR1 SNHLY and CDR2 FYNNEI. V shed 5 bases, J shed 5 bases, and the junction held 5 bases outside the gene matches. As DNA, the CDR3 is TGTGCCAGCAGTTCCGGGACAGGGGGATATCAGCCCCAGCATTTT. Translated, it gives CASSSGTGGYQPQHF.

In this sample, this clone turned up once. This CDR3 is CASSLQGQGYEQYF. CDR3 sequence (DNA): TGCGCCAGCAGCCTACAGGGACAGGGCTACGAGCAGTACTTC. The V call is TRBV4-1, the J call TRBJ2-5, with 9 bases fitting TRBD1. The J call may be incorrect, as the DNA end agrees better with TRBJ2-7. Germline V gene data show CDR1 as MGHRA and CDR2 as YSYEKL. The CDR3 is made up of 14 amino acids.

The chain recombines TRBV18 with TRBJ1-1; possible D gene TRBD1, 5 bases. Trimming cost V 6 bases and J 7 bases, with 12 bases left between them. Germline CDR1 KGHSH, CDR2 LQKENI. This CDR3 is built from 12 residues. The CDR3 DNA sequence: TGTGCCAGCTCCCCCGACGGGGGTGAAGCTTTCTTT. Residues: CASSPDGGEAFF.

The chain links TRBV28 to TRBJ2-3; no firm D call. V lost 4 bases and J lost 8, with 10 bases in between. The CDR3 has 12 residues. Germline values: CDR1 MDHEN, CDR2 SYDVKM. This chain's CDR3 is CASSSPPGTQYF. CDR3 sequence (DNA): TGTGCCAGCAGTTCCCCCCCGGGTACGCAGTATTTT.

V is TRBV27 and J is TRBJ2-3; 7 bases match TRBD2. Unmatched junction bases numbered 8, after V lost 3 bases and J lost 2 bases. This CDR3 has 16 residues. The germline V gene has CDR1 MNHEY and CDR2 SMNVEV (reference sequence). CDR3 nucleotide sequence: TGTGCCAGCAGTTTTGCTAGCGGATATCTCACAGATACGCAGTATTTT. Amino acid sequence: CASSFASGYLTDTQYF.

This clone was recorded a few times. The chain is built from TRBV7-9 and TRBJ2-7; a weak D match, TRBD2 (6 bases). Germline CDR1 reads SEHNR; CDR2 reads FQNEAQ (reference sequence). V was trimmed by 6 bases and J by 7 bases, leaving 10 bases between them. This CDR3 region has 11 residues. The CDR3 spells CASSPGVEQYF. The CDR3 bases are TGTGCCAGCAGTCCGGGGGTTGAGCAGTACTTC.

V usage is TRBV6-1 and J usage is TRBJ2-1; 7 bases are shared with TRBD1. With 6 bases clipped from V and 13 bases from J, the junction kept 9 bases outside the gene matches. The CDR3 contains 12 residues. Germline V gene sequence: CDR1 MNHNS, CDR2 SASEGT. The CDR3 region has the DNA TGTGCCAGCAGGGTCTGGGAAGGGGGCCAGTTCTTC. As protein: CASRVWEGGQFF.

V and J are TRBV7-2 and TRBJ1-2; D remains unclear. There are 13 residues in the CDR3. Trimming shortened V by 1 base and J by 8 bases, and 11 bases separated the two germline ends. Germline V CDR1 and CDR2: SGHTA, FQGNSA. CDR3 DNA: TGTGCCAGCAGCTTAGGAACAGCAAGGGGCTACACCTTC. It encodes CASSLGTARGYTF.

V and J are TRBV7-9 and TRBJ2-7; 10 bases map to TRBD2. Trimming took 5 bases from V and 4 from J; bases not matched to a gene: 8. This CDR3 spans 15 amino acids. From germline, CDR1 is SEHNR and CDR2 FQNEAQ (reference sequence). The CDR3 bases are TGTGCCAGCAGCGACACGGGACTAGCGTCATACGAGCAGTACTTC. Translating gives CASSDTGLASYEQYF. Looking up the rest from reference TRBV7-9 and TRBJ2-7 gives the full variable domain: DTGVSQNPRHKITKRGQNVTFRCDPISEHNRLYWYRQTLGQGPEFLTYFQNEAQLEKSRLLSDRFSAERPKGSFSTLEIQRTEQGDSAMYLCASSDTGLASYEQYFGPGTRLTVT.

This clone was seen only a few times. This chain uses TRBV4-2 with TRBJ1-1, with 12 bases fitting TRBD1. CDR1 is LGHNA and CDR2 is YNFKEQ in the germline V gene. V was pared by 1 base and J by 10 bases, with 7 bases of the junction left unmatched. The CDR3 is made up of 15 amino acids. The CDR3 protein is CASSQVVGQGAGAFF. The CDR3 DNA is TGTGCCAGCAGCCAAGTAGTGGGACAGGGGGCTGGAGCTTTCTTT.

The rearrangement uses TRBV6-1 and TRBJ2-1, with TRBD2 identical over 7 bases. The germline CDR1 and CDR2 sequences are MNHNS and SASEGT. V lost 7 bases, J lost 12 bases, and 15 bases stayed unmatched. This CDR3 is 14 amino acids long. CDR3 in DNA: TGTGCCAGCAAAGGGCCCCGGGGGGACGGGGTGCAGTTCTTC. It specifies CASKGPRGDGVQFF.

V usage is TRBV4-1 and J usage is TRBJ2-3; unclear D gene. Trimming removed 4 bases at V and 5 bases at J, with 10 bases between. CDR3 size: 13 residues. Germline V CDR1 and CDR2: MGHRA, YSYEKL. This CDR3 reads CASSPSGLDTQYF. The CDR3 DNA sequence: TGCGCCAGCAGCCCCTCGGGTTTAGATACGCAGTATTTT.

This clone has only one observation. The DNA of the CDR3 is TGTGCCAGCAGCGGGCGGACTAGCGGGAGGGGGTCCACAGATACGCAGTATTTT. Translating it yields CASSGRTSGRGSTDTQYF. V is TRBV7-9 and J is TRBJ2-3; 15 positions agree with TRBD2. With 5 bases clipped from V and 2 bases from J, the junction kept 8 bases outside the gene matches. CDR3 length equals 18 residues. Germline CDR1 is SEHNR and CDR2 is FQNEAQ (reference sequence).

The chain combines TRBV5-1 with TRBJ2-7; D gene uncertain. The ends were cut back, 1 base at V and 2 bases at J, with 10 bases in the middle. Germline V lookup: CDR1 SGHRS, CDR2 YFSETQ. The CDR3 sequence is 14 residues long. DNA of the CDR3: TGCGCCAGCAGCTTGTTTGAACGAGCCTACGAGCAGTACTTC. It is translated as CASSLFERAYEQYF.

V usage is TRBV19 and J usage is TRBJ2-5, with TRBD1 as a possible D gene (5 bases). The CDR3 has 18 residues. The V end lost 5 bases, the J end lost 4 bases, and 26 bases lay between the germline ends. CDR1 is LNHDA and CDR2 is SQIVND in the germline V gene (reference sequence). The CDR3: CASSAYERRWVGRETQYF. CDR3 coding DNA: TGTGCCAGTAGTGCCTACGAACGGCGATGGGTGGGGCGAGAGACCCAGTACTTC.